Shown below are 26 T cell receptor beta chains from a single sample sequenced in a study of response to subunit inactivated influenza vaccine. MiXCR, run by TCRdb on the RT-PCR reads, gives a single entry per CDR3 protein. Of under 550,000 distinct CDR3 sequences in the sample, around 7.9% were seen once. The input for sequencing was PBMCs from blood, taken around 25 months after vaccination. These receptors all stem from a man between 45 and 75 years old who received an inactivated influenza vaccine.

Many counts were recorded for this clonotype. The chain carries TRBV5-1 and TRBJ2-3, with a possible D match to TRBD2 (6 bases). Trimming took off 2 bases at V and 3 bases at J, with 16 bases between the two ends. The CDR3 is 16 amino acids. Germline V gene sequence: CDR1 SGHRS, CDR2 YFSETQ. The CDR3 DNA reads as TGCGCCAGCAGCTTCGGGGGTTCCTGGCTGACAGATACGCAGTATTTT. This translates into CASSFGGSWLTDTQYF.

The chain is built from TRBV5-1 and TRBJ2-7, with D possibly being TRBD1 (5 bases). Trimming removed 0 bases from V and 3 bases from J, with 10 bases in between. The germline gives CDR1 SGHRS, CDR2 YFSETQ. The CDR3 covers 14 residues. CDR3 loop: CASSLDTGNYEQYF. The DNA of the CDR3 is TGCGCCAGCAGCTTGGATACAGGAAACTACGAGCAGTACTTC.

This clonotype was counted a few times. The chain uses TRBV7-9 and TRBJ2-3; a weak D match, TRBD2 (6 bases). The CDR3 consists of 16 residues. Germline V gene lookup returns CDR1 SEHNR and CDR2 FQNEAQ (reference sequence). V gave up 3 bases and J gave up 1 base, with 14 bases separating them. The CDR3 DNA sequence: TGTGCCAGCAGCTTGTTTGGCGGGACGGGCACAGATACGCAGTATTTT. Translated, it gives CASSLFGGTGTDTQYF. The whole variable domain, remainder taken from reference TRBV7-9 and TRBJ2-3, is DTGVSQNPRHKITKRGQNVTFRCDPISEHNRLYWYRQTLGQGPEFLTYFQNEAQLEKSRLLSDRFSAERPKGSFSTLEIQRTEQGDSAMYLCASSLFGGTGTDTQYFGPGTRLTVL.

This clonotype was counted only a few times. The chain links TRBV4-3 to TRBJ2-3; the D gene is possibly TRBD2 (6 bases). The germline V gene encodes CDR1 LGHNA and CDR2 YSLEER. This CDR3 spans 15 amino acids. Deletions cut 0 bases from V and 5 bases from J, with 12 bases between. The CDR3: CASSQELRGGDTQYF. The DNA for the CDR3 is TGCGCCAGCAGCCAAGAGTTGCGGGGAGGAGATACGCAGTATTTT.

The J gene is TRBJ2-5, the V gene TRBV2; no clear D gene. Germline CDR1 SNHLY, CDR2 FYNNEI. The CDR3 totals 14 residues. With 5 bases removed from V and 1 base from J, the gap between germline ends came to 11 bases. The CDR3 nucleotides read TGTGCCAGCAGTCCTATGAACACCCAAGAGACCCAGTACTTC. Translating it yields CASSPMNTQETQYF.

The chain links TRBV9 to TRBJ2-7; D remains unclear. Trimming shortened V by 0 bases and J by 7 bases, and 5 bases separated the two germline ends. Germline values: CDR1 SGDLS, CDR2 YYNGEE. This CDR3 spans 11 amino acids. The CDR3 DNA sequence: TGTGCCAGCAGCGTAGTAAGGGAGCAGTACTTC. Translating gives CASSVVREQYF.

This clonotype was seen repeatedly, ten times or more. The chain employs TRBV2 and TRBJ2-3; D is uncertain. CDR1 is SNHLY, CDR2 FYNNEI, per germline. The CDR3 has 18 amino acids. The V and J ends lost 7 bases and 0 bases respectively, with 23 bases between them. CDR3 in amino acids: CASILGLGLLSSTDTQYF. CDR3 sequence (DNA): TGTGCCAGCATTCTTGGTCTCGGGCTACTATCTAGCACAGATACGCAGTATTTT.

The CDR3 nucleotides read TGCAGTGCCAGCAGGGGCGCCGGGGAGCTGTTTTTT. It translates to CSASRGAGELFF. The chain employs TRBV20-1 and TRBJ2-2, with D maybe TRBD1 (6 bases). The V and J ends lost 6 bases and 6 bases respectively, with 11 bases between them. The CDR3 runs to 12 residues. Germline lookup yields CDR1 DFQATT and CDR2 SNEGSKA (reference sequence).

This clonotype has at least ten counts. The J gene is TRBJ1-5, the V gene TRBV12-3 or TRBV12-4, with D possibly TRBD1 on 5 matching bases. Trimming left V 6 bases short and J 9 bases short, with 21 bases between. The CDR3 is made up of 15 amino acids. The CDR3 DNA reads TGTGCCAGCAGCTTTTACCAGGGAGCGGATTGGCCCCAGCATTTT. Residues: CASSFYQGADWPQHF.

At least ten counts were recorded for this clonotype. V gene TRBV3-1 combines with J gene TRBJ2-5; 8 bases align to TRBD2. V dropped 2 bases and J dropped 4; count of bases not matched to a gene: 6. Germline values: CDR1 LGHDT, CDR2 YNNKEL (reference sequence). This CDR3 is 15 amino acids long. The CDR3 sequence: CASSQFPLAGETQYF. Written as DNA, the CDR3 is TGTGCCAGCAGCCAATTCCCCCTAGCGGGAGAGACCCAGTACTTC.

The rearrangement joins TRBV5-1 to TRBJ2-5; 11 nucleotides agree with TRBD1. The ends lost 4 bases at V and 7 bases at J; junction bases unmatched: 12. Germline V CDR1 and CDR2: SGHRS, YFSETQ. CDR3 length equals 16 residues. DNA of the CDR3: TGCGCCAGCAGCCGAACAGGGACAGGGGGGACTGGGACCCAGTACTTC. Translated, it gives CASSRTGTGGTGTQYF.

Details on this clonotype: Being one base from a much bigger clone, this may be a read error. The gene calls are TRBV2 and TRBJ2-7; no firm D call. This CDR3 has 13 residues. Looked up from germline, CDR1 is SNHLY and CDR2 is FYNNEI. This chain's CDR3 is CASSVGSYYERYF. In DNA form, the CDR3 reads TGTGCCAGCAGTGTGGGTTCCTACTACGAGCGGTACTTC. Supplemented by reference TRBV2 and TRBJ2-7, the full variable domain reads EPEVTQTPSHQVTQMGQEVILRCVPISNHLYFYWYRQILGQKVEFLVSFYNNEISEKSEIFDDQFSVERPDGSNFTLKIRSTKLEDSAMYFCASSVGSYYERYFGPGTRLTVT.

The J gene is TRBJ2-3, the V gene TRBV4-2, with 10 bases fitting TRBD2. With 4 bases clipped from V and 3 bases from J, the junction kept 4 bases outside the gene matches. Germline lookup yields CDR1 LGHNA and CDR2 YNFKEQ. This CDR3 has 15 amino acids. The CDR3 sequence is CASSRAGGRTDTQYF. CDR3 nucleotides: TGTGCCAGCAGCCGAGCGGGGGGGCGAACAGATACGCAGTATTTT.

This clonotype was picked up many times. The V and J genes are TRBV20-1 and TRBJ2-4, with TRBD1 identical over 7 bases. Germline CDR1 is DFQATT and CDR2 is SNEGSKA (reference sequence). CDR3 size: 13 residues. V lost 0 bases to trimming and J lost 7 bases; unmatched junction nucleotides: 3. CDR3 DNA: TGCAGTGCTAGAGATACAGGGGAGAACATTCAGTACTTC. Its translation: CSARDTGENIQYF.

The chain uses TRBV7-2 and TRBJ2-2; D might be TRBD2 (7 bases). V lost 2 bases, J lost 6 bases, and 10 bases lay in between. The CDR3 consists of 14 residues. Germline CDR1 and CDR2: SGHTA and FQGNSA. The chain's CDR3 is CASSLQGRAGELFF. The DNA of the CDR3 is TGTGCCAGCAGCTTACAGGGGAGGGCCGGGGAGCTGTTTTTT.

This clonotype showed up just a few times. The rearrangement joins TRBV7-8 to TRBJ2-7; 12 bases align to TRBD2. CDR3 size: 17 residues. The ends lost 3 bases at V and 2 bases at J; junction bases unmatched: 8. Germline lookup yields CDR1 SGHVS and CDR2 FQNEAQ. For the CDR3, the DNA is TGTGCCAGCAGCTTCGGTATCCGGACTAGCGGGGCCTACGAGCAGTACTTC. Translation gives CASSFGIRTSGAYEQYF.

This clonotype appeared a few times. The CDR3 nucleotides are TGTGCCAGCAGCCAGGGGCAGGTAGATACGCAGTATTTT. Its protein product is CASSQGQVDTQYF. The rearrangement links TRBV7-2 to TRBJ2-3; tentatively, D is TRBD1 (6 bases). Looked up from germline, CDR1 is SGHTA and CDR2 is FQGNSA. With 5 bases removed from V and 5 bases from J, the gap between germline ends came to 11 bases. The length of the CDR3 is 13 residues.

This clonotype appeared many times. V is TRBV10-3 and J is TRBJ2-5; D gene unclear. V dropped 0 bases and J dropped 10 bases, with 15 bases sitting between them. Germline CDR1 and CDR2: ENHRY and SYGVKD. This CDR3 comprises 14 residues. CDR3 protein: CAISESFWAKVQYF. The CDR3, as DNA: TGTGCCATCAGTGAGTCGTTTTGGGCAAAAGTCCAGTACTTC.

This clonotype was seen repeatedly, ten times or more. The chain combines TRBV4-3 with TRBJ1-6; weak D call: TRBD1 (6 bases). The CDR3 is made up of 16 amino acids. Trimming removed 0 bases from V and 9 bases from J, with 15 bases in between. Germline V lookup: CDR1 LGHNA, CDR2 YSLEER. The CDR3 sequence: CASSQDGQGFRSPLHF. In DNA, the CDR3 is TGCGCCAGCAGCCAAGACGGCCAGGGGTTTCGTTCACCCCTCCACTTT.

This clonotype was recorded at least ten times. The CDR3 DNA is TGCAGCGTTGTGGGGCAGGGGCACACAGATACGCAGTATTTT. Translating it yields CSVVGQGHTDTQYF. V usage is TRBV29-1 and J usage is TRBJ2-3; TRBD1 is a possible D gene (6 bases). The CDR3 consists of 14 residues. Germline CDR1 reads SQVTM; CDR2 reads ANQGSEA. V lost 4 bases, J lost 2 bases, and 13 bases lay in between.

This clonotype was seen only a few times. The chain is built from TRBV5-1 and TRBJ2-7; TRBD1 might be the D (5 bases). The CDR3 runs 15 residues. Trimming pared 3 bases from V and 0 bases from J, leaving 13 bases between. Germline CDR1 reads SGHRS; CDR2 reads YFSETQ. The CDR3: CASSSDPGSSYEQYF. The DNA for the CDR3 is TGCGCCAGCAGCTCGGATCCAGGGTCCTCCTACGAGCAGTACTTC. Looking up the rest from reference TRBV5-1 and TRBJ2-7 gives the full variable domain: KAGVTQTPRYLIKTRGQQVTLSCSPISGHRSVSWYQQTPGQGLQFLFEYFSETQRNKGNFPGRFSGRQFSNSRSEMNVSTLELGDSALYLCASSSDPGSSYEQYFGPGTRLTVT.

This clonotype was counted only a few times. CDR3 DNA: TGTGCCAGCAGTTGGACAGGGGGCCGCCGGATGGCTGGAAACACCATATATTTT. Amino acid sequence: CASSWTGGRRMAGNTIYF. The genes are TRBV12-3 or TRBV12-4 and TRBJ1-3; 11 positions agree with TRBD1. This CDR3 region has 18 residues. Trimming at V came to 4 bases and at J to 2 bases, leaving 10 bases not matched to a gene.

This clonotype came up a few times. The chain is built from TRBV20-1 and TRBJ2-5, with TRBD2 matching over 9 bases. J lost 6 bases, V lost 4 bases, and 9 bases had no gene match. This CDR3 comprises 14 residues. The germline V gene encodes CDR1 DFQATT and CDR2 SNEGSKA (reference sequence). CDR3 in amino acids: CSAMGRGGGQTQYF. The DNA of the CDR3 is TGCAGTGCTATGGGGCGGGGGGGTGGCCAGACCCAGTACTTC.

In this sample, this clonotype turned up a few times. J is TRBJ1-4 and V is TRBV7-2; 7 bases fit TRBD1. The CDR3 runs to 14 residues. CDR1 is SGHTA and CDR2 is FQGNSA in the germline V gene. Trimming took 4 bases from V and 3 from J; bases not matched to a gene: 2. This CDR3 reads CASSSDRSNEKLFF. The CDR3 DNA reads TGTGCCAGCAGCTCGGACAGGTCTAATGAAAAACTGTTTTTT.

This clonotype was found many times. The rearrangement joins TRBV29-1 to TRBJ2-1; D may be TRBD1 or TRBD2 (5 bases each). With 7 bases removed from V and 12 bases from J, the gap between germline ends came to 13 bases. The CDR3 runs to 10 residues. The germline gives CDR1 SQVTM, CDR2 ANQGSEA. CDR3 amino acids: CSARGEGQFF. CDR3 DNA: TGCAGCGCGAGAGGGGAAGGGCAGTTCTTC.

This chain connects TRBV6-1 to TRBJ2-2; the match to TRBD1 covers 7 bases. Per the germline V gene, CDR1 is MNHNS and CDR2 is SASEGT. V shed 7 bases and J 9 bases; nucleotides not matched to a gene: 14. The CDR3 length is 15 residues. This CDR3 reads CASTYVGTAYRELFF. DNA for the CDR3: TGTGCCAGCACGTATGTCGGGACAGCCTACCGGGAGCTGTTTTTT.